These 16 T cell receptor beta chains originate from one sample sequenced in a study of blood T cell repertoires in COVID-19 (dated by TCRdb to 2018 to 2020). Library creation used the immunoSEQ multiplex PCR assay. This immuneACCESS table, as held by TCRdb, lists in-frame sequences with V and J called but not all clones. Of the missing ones, under half trace to an unresolved V gene in checked studies; the others have no known cause. Across this sample there are some 250,000 clones, with around 84% seen only once. In total, the top ten clones hold roughly 4.9% of the sample. Material for sequencing was peripheral blood. The receptors come from a woman between 55 and 75 years old with COVID-19, enrolled during active disease.

This chain uses TRBV4-3 with TRBJ2-3; 9 positions match TRBD2. The length of the CDR3 is 16 residues. The junction had 12 bases not matched to a gene; V was cut back by 5 bases and J by 6 bases. CDR1 LGHNA and CDR2 YSLEER come from the germline V gene. Written as DNA, the CDR3 is TGCGCCAGCAGCGCCCGGGCTAGCGGGGCCATGGATACGCAGTATTTT. It is translated as CASSARASGAMDTQYF.

V is TRBV11-2 and J is TRBJ1-1; D perhaps matches TRBD1 (5 bases). V lost 2 bases, J lost 6 bases, and 10 bases lay in between. There are 13 residues in the CDR3. The V gene's germline CDR1 is SGHAT and CDR2 FQNNGV. CDR3 in amino acids: CASSLYPGSEAFF. The CDR3 nucleotides are TGTGCCAGCAGCTTATACCCAGGGTCTGAAGCTTTCTTT.

The chain employs TRBV23-1 and TRBJ2-7; no definite D call. TRBV23-1 belongs to the ORF category, with a function that is uncertain. Trimming cost V 2 bases and J 2 bases, with 16 bases left between them. The CDR3 consists of 16 residues. The CDR3 DNA reads as TGCGCCAGCAGTCAACCCCTCAGGAACTGCACCTACGAGCAGTACTTC. The encoded protein is CASSQPLRNCTYEQYF.

The genes are TRBV4-1 and TRBJ2-3; 16 nucleotides match TRBD2. The CDR3 is 18 residues long. V trimming: 2 bases; J trimming: 3 bases; junction bases outside the gene matches: 5. The germline gives CDR1 MGHRA, CDR2 YSYEKL. The CDR3 nucleotides read TGCGCCAGCAGCCAATCGGGACTAGCGGGAGGGGGGACAGATACGCAGTATTTT. Translated: CASSQSGLAGGGTDTQYF.

The chain is built from TRBV5-1 and TRBJ2-3; D remains ambiguous. Trimming left V 1 base short and J 5 bases short, with 5 bases between. CDR3 length equals 12 residues. Germline-derived CDR1 and CDR2 are SGHRS and YFSETQ. CDR3 loop: CASSLSGDTQYF. CDR3 sequence (DNA): TGCGCCAGCAGCTTGTCAGGAGATACGCAGTATTTT. Filled out from reference TRBV5-1 and TRBJ2-3, the complete variable domain reads KAGVTQTPRYLIKTRGQQVTLSCSPISGHRSVSWYQQTPGQGLQFLFEYFSETQRNKGNFPGRFSGRQFSNSRSEMNVSTLELGDSALYLCASSLSGDTQYFGPGTRLTVL.

A single count supports this clone. This sequence joins TRBV19 and TRBJ2-1; tentative D call: TRBD2 (6 bases). CDR3 length: 15 residues. Looked up from germline, CDR1 is LNHDA and CDR2 is SQIVND (reference sequence). V was trimmed by 2 bases and J by 5 bases, leaving 13 bases between them. The CDR3 coding sequence is TGTGCCAGTAGTATATCGGTAGCGGCGGACAATGAGCAGTTCTTC. The encoded protein is CASSISVAADNEQFF. The full variable domain, with the rest looked up from reference TRBV19 and TRBJ2-1, is DGGITQSPKYLFRKEGQNVTLSCEQNLNHDAMYWYRQDPGQGLRLIYYSQIVNDFQKGDIAEGYSVSREKKESFPLTVTSAQKNPTAFYLCASSISVAADNEQFFGPGTRLTVL.

This chain joins TRBV7-9 and TRBJ2-3; D might be TRBD1 (6 bases). CDR3 size: 15 residues. V lost 5 bases, J lost 4 bases, and 16 bases lay in between. Germline-derived CDR1 and CDR2 are SEHNR and FQNEAQ (reference sequence). The CDR3 DNA follows: TGTGCCAGCAGCCCGACCGGGACAATCGCAGATACGCAGTATTTT. Protein: CASSPTGTIADTQYF.

This chain connects TRBV19 to TRBJ1-1; the D gene is possibly TRBD1 (5 bases). The CDR3 contains 16 residues. Germline CDR1 reads LNHDA; CDR2 reads SQIVND (reference sequence). V was cut by 6 bases and J by 4 bases, with 21 bases left in between. The CDR3 DNA follows: TGTGCCAGTAGAAAGGGGTGGGAGGACCTACCCACTGAAGCTTTCTTT. Residues: CASRKGWEDLPTEAFF.

This sequence joins TRBV6-5 and TRBJ1-2; TRBD1 matches 9 bases. This CDR3 has 14 amino acids. V lost 6 bases, J lost 8 bases, and 10 bases stayed unmatched. Per germline, CDR1 MNHEY and CDR2 SVGAGI. The DNA of the CDR3 is TGTGCCAGCAGAGGAAACAGGGGGCCTGGAGGCTACACCTTC. Protein: CASRGNRGPGGYTF.

V and J are TRBV3-1 (or the pseudogene TRBV3-2) and TRBJ1-2; the match to TRBD1 covers 8 bases. The CDR3 runs 16 residues. V lost 0 bases to trimming and J lost 5 bases; unmatched junction nucleotides: 8. Per germline, CDR1 LGHDT and CDR2 YNNKEL (reference sequence). CDR3 sequence (DNA): TGTGCCAGCAGCCAAGATCTGGCAGGGGGCGCGTATGGCTACACCTTC. It translates to CASSQDLAGGAYGYTF.

This clone was found once. The CDR3: CASSLDGGGQPQHF. CDR3 sequence (DNA): TGTGCCAGCAGCTTAGATGGGGGAGGTCAGCCCCAGCATTTT. This sequence joins TRBV7-2 and TRBJ1-5, with a weak D call TRBD1 (5 bases). The V gene's germline CDR1 is SGHTA and CDR2 FQGNSA. The CDR3 runs 14 residues. V shed 1 base and J shed 6 bases, with 10 bases lying between them.

The rearrangement links TRBV5-4 to TRBJ1-1; TRBD1 is a possible D gene (5 bases). Germline values: CDR1 SGHNT, CDR2 YYREEE (reference sequence). Between the trimmed V and J ends, which lost 1 base and 5 bases, there was a span of 18 bases. This CDR3 has 16 residues. The CDR3 DNA reads TGTGCCAGCAGCTTGCGACCCGCCGGGGGGAGGACTGAAGCTTTCTTT. Translated: CASSLRPAGGRTEAFF.

V gene TRBV29-1 combines with J gene TRBJ2-3; 8 positions match TRBD2. The germline CDR1 and CDR2 sequences are SQVTM and ANQGSEA. The length of the CDR3 is 14 residues. Unmatched junction bases numbered 7, after V lost 6 bases and J lost 2 bases. CDR3 nucleotides: TGCAGCGTGTTACTAGCGGCTTACACAGATACGCAGTATTTT. This codes for CSVLLAAYTDTQYF.

V usage is TRBV9 and J usage is TRBJ2-3; the D gene is possibly TRBD1 (5 bases). V lost 0 bases to trimming and J lost 2 bases, with 7 bases between them. Germline lookup yields CDR1 SGDLS and CDR2 YYNGEE. The CDR3 totals 14 residues. This CDR3 reads CASSVAGATDTQYF. The CDR3 DNA reads TGTGCCAGCAGCGTAGCTGGGGCCACAGATACGCAGTATTTT.

This chain connects TRBV11-1 to TRBJ1-1; 7 nucleotides match TRBD1. The CDR3 is 13 residues long. CDR1 is SGHAT, CDR2 FQDESV, per germline (reference sequence). V was clipped by 8 bases and J by 1 base; unmatched bases: 4. CDR3 protein: CASGGQQNTEAFF. In DNA, the CDR3 is TGTGCCAGCGGGGGACAGCAGAACACTGAAGCTTTCTTT.

This clone was seen just once. This chain connects TRBV10-3 to TRBJ2-1; 7 bases match TRBD2. Germline CDR1 ENHRY, CDR2 SYGVKD. The CDR3 is made up of 13 amino acids. V shed 8 bases, J shed 3 bases, and the junction held 4 bases outside the gene matches. The CDR3 is CAIGSGDYNEQFF. CDR3 in DNA: TGTGCCATCGGCAGCGGGGACTACAATGAGCAGTTCTTC.